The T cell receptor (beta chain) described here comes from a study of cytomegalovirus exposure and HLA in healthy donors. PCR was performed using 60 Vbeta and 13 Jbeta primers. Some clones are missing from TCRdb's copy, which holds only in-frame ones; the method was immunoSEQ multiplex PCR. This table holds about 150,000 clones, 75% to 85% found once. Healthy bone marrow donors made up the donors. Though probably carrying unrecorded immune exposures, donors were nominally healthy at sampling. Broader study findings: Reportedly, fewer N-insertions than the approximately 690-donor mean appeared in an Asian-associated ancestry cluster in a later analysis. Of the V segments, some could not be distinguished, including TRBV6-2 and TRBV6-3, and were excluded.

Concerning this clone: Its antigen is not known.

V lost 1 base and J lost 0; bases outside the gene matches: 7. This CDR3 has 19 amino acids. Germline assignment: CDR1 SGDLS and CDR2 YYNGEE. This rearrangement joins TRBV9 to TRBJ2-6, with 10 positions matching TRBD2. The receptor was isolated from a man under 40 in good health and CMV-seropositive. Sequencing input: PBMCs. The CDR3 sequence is CASSVTTSGIYSGANVLTF. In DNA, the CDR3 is TGTGCCAGCAGCGTAACCACTAGCGGGATATACTCTGGGGCCAACGTCCTGACTTTC.